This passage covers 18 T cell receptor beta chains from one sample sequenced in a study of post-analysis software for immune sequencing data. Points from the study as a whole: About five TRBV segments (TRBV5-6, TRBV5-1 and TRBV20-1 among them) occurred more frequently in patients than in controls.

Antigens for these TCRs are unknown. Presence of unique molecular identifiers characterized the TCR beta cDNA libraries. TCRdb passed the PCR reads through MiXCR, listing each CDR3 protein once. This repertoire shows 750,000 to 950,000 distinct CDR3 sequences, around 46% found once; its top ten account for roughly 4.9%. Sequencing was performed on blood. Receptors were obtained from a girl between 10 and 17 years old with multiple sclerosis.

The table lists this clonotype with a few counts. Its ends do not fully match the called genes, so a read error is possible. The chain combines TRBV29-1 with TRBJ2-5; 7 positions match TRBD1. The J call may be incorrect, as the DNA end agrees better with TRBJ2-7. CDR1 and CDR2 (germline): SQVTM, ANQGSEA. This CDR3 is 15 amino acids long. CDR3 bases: TGCAGCGTTGAAGATGGCCAGGGGGTCTCCAACGAGCAGTACTTC. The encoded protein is CSVEDGQGVSNEQYF.

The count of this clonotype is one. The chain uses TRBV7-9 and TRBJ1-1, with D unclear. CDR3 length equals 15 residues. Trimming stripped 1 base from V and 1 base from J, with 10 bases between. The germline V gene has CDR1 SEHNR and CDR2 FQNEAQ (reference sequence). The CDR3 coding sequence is TGTGCCAGCAGCTTAGAGGCAGTGCCGAACACTGAAGCTTTCTTT. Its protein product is CASSLEAVPNTEAFF.

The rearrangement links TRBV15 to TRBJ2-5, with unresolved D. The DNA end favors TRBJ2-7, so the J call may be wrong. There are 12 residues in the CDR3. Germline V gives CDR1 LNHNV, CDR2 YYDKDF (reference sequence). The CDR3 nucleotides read TGTGCCACCAGCAGAGAGCGAAGCGAGCAGTACTTC. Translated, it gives CATSRERSEQYF.

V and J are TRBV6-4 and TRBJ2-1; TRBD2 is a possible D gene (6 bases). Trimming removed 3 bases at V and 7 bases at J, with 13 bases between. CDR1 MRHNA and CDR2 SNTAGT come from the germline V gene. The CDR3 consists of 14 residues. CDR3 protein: CASSEVADSNEQFF. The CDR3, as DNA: TGTGCCAGCAGTGAGGTAGCGGACTCAAATGAGCAGTTCTTC.

CDR3 in DNA: TGTGCCAGCAGCTCTACATTAGCAGATACGCAGTATTTT. This sequence encodes CASSSTLADTQYF. V usage is TRBV7-3 and J usage is TRBJ2-3, with D unresolved. Germline V gene sequence: CDR1 SGHTA, CDR2 FQGTGA. With 4 bases removed from V and 4 bases from J, the gap between germline ends came to 9 bases. The CDR3 sequence is 13 residues long.

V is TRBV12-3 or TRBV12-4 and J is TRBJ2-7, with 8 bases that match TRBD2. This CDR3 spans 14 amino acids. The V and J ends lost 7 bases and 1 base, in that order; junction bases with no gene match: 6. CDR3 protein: CASKELADSYEQYF. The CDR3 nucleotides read TGTGCCAGCAAGGAACTAGCGGATTCCTACGAGCAGTACTTC.

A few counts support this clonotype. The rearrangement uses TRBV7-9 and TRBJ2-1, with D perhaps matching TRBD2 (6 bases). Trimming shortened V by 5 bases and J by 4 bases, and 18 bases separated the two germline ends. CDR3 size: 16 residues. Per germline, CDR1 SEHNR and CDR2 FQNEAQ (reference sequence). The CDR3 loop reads CASSTTGTSKYNEQFF. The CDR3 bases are TGTGCCAGCAGCACCACCGGGACTTCCAAATACAATGAGCAGTTCTTC. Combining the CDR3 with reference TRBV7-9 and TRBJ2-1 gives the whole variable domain DTGVSQNPRHKITKRGQNVTFRCDPISEHNRLYWYRQTLGQGPEFLTYFQNEAQLEKSRLLSDRFSAERPKGSFSTLEIQRTEQGDSAMYLCASSTTGTSKYNEQFFGPGTRLTVL.

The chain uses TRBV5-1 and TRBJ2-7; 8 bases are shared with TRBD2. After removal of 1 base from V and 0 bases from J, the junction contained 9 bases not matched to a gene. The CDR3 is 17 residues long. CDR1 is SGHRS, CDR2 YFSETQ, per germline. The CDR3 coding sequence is TGCGCCAGCAGCTTGCGGGGCACTAGCGGCGTCTCCTACGAGCAGTACTTC. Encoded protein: CASSLRGTSGVSYEQYF.

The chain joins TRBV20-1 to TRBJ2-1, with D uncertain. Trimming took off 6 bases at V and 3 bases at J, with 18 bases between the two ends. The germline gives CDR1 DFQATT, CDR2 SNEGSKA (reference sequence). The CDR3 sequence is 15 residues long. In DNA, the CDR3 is TGCAGTGCCTCCGGACCGCCCGTTATCTACAATGAGCAGTTCTTC. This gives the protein CSASGPPVIYNEQFF.

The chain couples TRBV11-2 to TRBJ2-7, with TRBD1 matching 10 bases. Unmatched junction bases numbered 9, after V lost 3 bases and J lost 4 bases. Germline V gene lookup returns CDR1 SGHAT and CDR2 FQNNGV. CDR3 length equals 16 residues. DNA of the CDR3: TGTGCCAGCAGCTTGACCAGACAGGGGGCTTGGTACGAGCAGTACTTC. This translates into CASSLTRQGAWYEQYF.

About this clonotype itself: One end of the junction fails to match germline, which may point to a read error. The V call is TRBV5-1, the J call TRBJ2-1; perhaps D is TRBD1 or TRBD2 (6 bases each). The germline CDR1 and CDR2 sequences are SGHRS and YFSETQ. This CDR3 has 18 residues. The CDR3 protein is CASSLAILNRGDYNEQFF. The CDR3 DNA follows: TGCGCCAGCAGTTTGGCGATCTTGAATAGGGGGGACTACAATGAGCAGTTCTTC.

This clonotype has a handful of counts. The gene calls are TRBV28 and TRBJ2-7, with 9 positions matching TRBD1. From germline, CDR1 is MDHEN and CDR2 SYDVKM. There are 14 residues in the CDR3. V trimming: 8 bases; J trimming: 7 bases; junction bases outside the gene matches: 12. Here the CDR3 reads CASGYRGLQEEQYF. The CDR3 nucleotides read TGTGCCAGCGGGTACAGGGGGCTCCAGGAGGAGCAGTACTTC.

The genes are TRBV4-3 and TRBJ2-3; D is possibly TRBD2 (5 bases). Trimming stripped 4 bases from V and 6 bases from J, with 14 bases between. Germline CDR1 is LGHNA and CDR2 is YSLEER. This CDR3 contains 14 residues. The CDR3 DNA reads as TGCGCCAGCAGCCTACGGTCGGGGTCGGATACGCAGTATTTT. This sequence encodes CASSLRSGSDTQYF.

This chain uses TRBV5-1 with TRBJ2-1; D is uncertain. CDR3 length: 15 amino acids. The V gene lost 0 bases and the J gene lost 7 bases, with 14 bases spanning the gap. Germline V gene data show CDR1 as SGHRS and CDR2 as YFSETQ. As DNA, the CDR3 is TGCGCCAGCAGCTTGGCGGGTACCCCCTCGAATGAGCAGTTCTTC. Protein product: CASSLAGTPSNEQFF.

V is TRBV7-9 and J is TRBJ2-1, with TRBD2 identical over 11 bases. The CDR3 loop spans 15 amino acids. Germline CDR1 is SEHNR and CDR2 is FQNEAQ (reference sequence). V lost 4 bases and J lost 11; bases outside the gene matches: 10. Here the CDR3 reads CASSWGTSGVGQQFF. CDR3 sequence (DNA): TGTGCCAGCAGCTGGGGGACTAGCGGAGTGGGGCAGCAGTTCTTC.

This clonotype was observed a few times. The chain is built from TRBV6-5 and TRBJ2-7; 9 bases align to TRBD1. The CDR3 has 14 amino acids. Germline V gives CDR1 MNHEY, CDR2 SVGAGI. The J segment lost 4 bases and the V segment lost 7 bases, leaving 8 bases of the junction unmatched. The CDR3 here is CASTPGQGGYEQYF. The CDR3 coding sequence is TGTGCCAGCACTCCGGGACAGGGAGGTTACGAGCAGTACTTC.

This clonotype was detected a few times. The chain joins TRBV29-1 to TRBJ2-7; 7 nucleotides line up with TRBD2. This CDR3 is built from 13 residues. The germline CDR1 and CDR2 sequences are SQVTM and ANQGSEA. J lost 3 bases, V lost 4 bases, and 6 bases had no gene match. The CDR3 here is CSVGAGVFYEQYF. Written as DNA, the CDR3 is TGCAGCGTTGGGGCGGGGGTTTTCTACGAGCAGTACTTC.

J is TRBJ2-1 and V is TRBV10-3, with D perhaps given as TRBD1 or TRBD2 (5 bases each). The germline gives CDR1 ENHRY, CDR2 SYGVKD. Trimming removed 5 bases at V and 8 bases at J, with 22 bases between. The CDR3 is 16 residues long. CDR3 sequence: CAISPSLVGPSDEQFF. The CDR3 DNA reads TGTGCCATCAGTCCCTCACTAGTGGGGCCTTCGGATGAGCAGTTCTTC.